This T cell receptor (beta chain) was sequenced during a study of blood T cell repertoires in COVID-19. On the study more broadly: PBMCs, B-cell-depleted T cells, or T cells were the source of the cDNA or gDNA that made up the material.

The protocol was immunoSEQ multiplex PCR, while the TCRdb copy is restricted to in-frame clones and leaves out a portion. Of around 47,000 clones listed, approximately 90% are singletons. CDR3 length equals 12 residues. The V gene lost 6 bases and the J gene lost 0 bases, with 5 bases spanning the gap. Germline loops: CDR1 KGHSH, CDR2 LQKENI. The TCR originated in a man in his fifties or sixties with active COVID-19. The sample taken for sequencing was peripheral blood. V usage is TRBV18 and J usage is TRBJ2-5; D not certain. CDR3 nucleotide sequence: TGTGCCAGCTCTCAGTACCAAGAGACCCAGTACTTC. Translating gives CASSQYQETQYF.